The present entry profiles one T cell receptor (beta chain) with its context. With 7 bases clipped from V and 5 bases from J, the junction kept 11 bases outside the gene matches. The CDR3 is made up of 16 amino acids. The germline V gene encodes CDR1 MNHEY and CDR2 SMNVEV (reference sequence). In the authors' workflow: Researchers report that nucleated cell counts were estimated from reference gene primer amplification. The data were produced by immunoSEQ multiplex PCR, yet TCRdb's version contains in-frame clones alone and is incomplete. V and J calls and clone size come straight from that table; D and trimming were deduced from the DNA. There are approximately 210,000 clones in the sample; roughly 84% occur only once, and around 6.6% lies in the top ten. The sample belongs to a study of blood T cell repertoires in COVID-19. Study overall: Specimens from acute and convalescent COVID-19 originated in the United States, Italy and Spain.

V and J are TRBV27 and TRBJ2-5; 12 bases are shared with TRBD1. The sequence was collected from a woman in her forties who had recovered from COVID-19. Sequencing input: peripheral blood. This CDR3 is CASTPMGTGGLETQYF. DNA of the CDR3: TGTGCCAGCACCCCCATGGGGACAGGGGGCTTGGAGACCCAGTACTTC.